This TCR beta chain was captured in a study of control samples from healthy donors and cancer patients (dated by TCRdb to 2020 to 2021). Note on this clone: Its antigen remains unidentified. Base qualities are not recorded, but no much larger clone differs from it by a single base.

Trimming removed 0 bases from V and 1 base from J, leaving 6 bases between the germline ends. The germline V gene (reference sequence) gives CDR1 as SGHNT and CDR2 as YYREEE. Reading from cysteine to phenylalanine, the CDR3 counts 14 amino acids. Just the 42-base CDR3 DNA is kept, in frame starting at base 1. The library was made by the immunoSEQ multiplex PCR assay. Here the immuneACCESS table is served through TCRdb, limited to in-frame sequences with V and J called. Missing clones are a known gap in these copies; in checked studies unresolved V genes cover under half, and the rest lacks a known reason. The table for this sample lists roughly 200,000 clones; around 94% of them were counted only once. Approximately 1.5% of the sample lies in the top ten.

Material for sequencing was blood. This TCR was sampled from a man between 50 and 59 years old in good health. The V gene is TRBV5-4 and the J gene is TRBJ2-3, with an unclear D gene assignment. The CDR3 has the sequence CASSLDLRTDTQYF. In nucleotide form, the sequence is TGTGCCAGCAGCTTGGATCTCCGCACAGATACGCAGTATTTT.